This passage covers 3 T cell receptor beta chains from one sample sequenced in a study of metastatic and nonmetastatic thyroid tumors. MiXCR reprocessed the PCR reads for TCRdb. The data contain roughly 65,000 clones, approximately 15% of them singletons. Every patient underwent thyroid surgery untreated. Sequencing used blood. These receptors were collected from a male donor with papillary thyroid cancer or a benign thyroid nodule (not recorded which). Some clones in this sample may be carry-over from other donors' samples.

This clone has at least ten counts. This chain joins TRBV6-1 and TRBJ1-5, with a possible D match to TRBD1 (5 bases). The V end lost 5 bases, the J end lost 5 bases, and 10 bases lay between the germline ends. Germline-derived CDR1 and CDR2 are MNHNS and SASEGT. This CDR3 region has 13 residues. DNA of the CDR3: TGTGCCAGCAGTTGGGGGGGGGATCAGCCCCAGCATTTT. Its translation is CASSWGGDQPQHF.

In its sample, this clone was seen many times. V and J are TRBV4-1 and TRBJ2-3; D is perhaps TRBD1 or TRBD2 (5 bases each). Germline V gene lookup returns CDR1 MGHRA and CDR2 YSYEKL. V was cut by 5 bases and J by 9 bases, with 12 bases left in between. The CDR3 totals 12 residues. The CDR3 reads CASSDRDPTQYF. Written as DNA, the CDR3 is TGCGCCAGCAGCGACCGGGACCCGACGCAGTATTTT.

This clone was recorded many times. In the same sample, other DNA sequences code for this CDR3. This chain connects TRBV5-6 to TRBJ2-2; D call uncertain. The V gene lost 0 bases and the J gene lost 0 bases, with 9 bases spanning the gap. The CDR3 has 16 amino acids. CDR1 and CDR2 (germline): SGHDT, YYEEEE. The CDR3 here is CASSLGVHANTGELFF. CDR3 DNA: TGTGCCAGCAGCTTGGGGGTGCATGCGAACACCGGGGAGCTGTTTTTT.